Presented here are 5 T cell receptor beta chains from one specimen sequenced in a study of CD8 T cells in ankylosing spondylitis. TCRdb itself ran the 5' RACE reads through MiXCR, one entry per CDR3 protein. The sample contains about 160,000 distinct CDR3 sequences, around 18% of which appear only once. The specimen was blood, either unsorted or a sorted T cell fraction (not recorded which). The receptors stem from a male donor with ankylosing spondylitis or in good health (not recorded which).

The chain carries TRBV18 and TRBJ1-2; D is uncertain. Per the germline V gene, CDR1 is KGHSH and CDR2 is LQKENI. Trimming took 5 bases from V and 4 from J, leaving 17 bases between them. This CDR3 is 15 amino acids long. The CDR3, as DNA: TGTGCCAGCTCAGGCGAGGAAGGGTTGGGCTATGGCTACACCTTC. Translated, it gives CASSGEEGLGYGYTF.

V gene TRBV20-1 combines with J gene TRBJ2-2; 8 bases match TRBD2. This CDR3 region has 15 residues. Germline lookup yields CDR1 DFQATT and CDR2 SNEGSKA (reference sequence). J lost 5 bases, V lost 7 bases, and 12 bases had no gene match. The CDR3 DNA reads TGCAGTGTCGCTCGATCGGGAGGGCCTACCGGGGAGCTGTTTTTT. This codes for CSVARSGGPTGELFF.

The chain links TRBV3-1 to TRBJ1-1; unclear D gene. V was trimmed by 2 bases and J by 4 bases, leaving 8 bases between them. Germline CDR1 and CDR2: LGHDT and YNNKEL (reference sequence). This CDR3 is built from 13 residues. The CDR3 sequence is CASSQMVGTEAFF. The DNA for the CDR3 is TGTGCCAGCAGCCAAATGGTGGGCACTGAAGCTTTCTTT.

Many counts were recorded for this clonotype. The chain employs TRBV3-1 and TRBJ2-2; no clear D. Germline loops: CDR1 LGHDT, CDR2 YNNKEL (reference sequence). The V end was cut by 5 bases, the J end by 1 base, with 11 bases between. The CDR3 is made up of 15 amino acids. CDR3 residues: CASSSRTENTGELFF. For the CDR3, the DNA is TGTGCCAGCAGCTCCCGAACAGAGAACACCGGGGAGCTGTTTTTT. The full variable domain, with the rest looked up from reference TRBV3-1 and TRBJ2-2, is DTAVSQTPKYLVTQMGNDKSIKCEQNLGHDTMYWYKQDSKKFLKIMFSYNNKELIINETVPNRFSPKSPDKAHLNLHINSLELGDSAVYFCASSSRTENTGELFFGEGSRLTVL.

This clonotype was recorded at least ten times. The genes are TRBV4-2 and TRBJ2-3; TRBD2 matches 10 bases. CDR3 length: 18 residues. J lost 2 bases, V lost 0 bases, and 8 bases had no gene match. The V gene's germline CDR1 is LGHNA and CDR2 YNFKEQ. CDR3 sequence: CASSQDSLAGVFTDTQYF. The CDR3 DNA sequence: TGTGCCAGCAGCCAAGACTCCCTAGCGGGAGTTTTCACAGATACGCAGTATTTT.